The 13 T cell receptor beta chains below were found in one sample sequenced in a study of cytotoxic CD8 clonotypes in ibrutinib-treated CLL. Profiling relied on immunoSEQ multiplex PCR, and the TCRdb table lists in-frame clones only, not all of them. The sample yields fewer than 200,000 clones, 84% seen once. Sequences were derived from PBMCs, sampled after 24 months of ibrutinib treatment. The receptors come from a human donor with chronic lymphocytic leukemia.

The CDR3 spells CSGTRVYNEQFF. CDR3 nucleotide sequence: TGCAGCGGTACCAGAGTCTACAATGAGCAGTTCTTC. The chain recombines TRBV29-1 with TRBJ2-1, with no clear D. Germline V CDR1 and CDR2: SQVTM, ANQGSEA. V was cut by 7 bases and J by 3 bases, with 10 bases left in between. The CDR3 is 12 amino acids.

The DNA for the CDR3 is TGTGCCAGCAGTTACAGGGGGTCGAGCAATCAGCCCCAGCATTTT. Protein sequence: CASSYRGSSNQPQHF. The genes are TRBV6-5 and TRBJ1-5, with D possibly being TRBD1 (6 bases). Germline CDR1 and CDR2: MNHEY and SVGAGI. V dropped 2 bases and J dropped 1 base, with 9 bases sitting between them. CDR3 length: 15 residues.

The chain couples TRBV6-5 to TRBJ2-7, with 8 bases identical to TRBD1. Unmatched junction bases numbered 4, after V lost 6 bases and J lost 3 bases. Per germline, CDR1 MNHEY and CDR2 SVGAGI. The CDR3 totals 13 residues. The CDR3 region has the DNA TGTGCCAGCAGGGGCGGACAGGGCTACGAGCAGTACTTC. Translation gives CASRGGQGYEQYF.

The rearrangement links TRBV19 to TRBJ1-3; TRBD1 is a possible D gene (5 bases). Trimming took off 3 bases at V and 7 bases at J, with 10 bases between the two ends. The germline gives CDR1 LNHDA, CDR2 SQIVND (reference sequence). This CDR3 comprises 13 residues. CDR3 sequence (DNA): TGTGCCAGTAGTATCAGGGTTTGGAACACCATATATTTT. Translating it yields CASSIRVWNTIYF. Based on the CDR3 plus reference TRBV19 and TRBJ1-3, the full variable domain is DGGITQSPKYLFRKEGQNVTLSCEQNLNHDAMYWYRQDPGQGLRLIYYSQIVNDFQKGDIAEGYSVSREKKESFPLTVTSAQKNPTAFYLCASSIRVWNTIYFGEGSWLTVV.

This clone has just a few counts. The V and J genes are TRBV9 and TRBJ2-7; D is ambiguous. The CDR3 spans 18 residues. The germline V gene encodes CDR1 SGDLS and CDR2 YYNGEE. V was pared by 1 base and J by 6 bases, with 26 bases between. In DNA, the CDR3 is TGTGCCAGCAGCGTATTTTCCGGAGCTAGTTCCTCCCCCCGCGAGCAGTACTTC. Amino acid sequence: CASSVFSGASSSPREQYF.

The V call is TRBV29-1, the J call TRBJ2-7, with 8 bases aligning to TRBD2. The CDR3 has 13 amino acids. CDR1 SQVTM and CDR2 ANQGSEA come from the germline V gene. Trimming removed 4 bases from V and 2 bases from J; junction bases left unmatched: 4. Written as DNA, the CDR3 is TGCAGCGTTGTAGCGGGAAACACCTACGAGCAGTACTTC. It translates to CSVVAGNTYEQYF.

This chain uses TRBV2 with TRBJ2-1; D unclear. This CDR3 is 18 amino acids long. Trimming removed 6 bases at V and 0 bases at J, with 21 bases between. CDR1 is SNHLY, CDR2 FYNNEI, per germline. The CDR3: CASRVSRSAPSSYNEQFF. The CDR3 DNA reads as TGTGCCAGCAGGGTCAGCCGGTCGGCCCCGAGCTCCTACAATGAGCAGTTCTTC.

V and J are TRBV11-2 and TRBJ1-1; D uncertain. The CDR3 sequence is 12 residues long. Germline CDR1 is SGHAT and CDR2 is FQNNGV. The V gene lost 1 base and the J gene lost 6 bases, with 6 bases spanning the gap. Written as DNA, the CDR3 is TGTGCCAGCAGCTTAGTGGCTTCTGAAGCTTTCTTT. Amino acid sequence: CASSLVASEAFF.

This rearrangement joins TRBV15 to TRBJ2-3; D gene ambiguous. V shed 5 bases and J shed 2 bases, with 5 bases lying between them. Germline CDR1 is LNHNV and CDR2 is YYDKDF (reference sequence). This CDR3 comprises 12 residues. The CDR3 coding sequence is TGTGCCACCAGCCATAACACAGATACGCAGTATTTT. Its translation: CATSHNTDTQYF.

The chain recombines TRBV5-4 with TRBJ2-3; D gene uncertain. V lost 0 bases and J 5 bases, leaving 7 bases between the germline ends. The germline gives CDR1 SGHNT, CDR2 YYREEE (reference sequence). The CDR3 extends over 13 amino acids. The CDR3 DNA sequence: TGTGCCAGCAGCTTGGTTCGAGGAGATACGCAGTATTTT. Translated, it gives CASSLVRGDTQYF. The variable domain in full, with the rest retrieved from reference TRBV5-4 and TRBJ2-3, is ETGVTQSPTHLIKTRGQQVTLRCSSQSGHNTVSWYQQALGQGPQFIFQYYREEENGRGNFPPRFSGLQFPNYSSELNVNALELDDSALYLCASSLVRGDTQYFGPGTRLTVL.

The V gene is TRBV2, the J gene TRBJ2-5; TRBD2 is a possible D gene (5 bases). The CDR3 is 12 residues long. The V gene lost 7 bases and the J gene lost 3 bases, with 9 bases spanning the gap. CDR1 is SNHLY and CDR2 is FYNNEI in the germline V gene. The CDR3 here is CASTTGKETQYF. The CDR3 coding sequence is TGTGCCAGCACGACCGGGAAAGAGACCCAGTACTTC.

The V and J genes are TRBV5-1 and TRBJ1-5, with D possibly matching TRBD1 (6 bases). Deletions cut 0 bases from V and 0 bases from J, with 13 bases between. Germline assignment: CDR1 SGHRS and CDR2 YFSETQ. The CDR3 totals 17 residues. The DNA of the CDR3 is TGCGCCAGCAGCTTGGGGCCCAGGGGACATAGCAATCAGCCCCAGCATTTT. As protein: CASSLGPRGHSNQPQHF.

CDR3 region: CASSYRTGNTEAFF. The CDR3 nucleotides are TGTGCCAGCAGTTACCGGACAGGGAACACTGAAGCTTTCTTT. The chain is built from TRBV6-5 and TRBJ1-1, with 7 bases aligning to TRBD1. The V gene end was trimmed by 2 bases and the J gene end by 1 base; junction bases not matched to a gene: 1. Germline CDR1 is MNHEY and CDR2 is SVGAGI. This CDR3 has 14 amino acids.